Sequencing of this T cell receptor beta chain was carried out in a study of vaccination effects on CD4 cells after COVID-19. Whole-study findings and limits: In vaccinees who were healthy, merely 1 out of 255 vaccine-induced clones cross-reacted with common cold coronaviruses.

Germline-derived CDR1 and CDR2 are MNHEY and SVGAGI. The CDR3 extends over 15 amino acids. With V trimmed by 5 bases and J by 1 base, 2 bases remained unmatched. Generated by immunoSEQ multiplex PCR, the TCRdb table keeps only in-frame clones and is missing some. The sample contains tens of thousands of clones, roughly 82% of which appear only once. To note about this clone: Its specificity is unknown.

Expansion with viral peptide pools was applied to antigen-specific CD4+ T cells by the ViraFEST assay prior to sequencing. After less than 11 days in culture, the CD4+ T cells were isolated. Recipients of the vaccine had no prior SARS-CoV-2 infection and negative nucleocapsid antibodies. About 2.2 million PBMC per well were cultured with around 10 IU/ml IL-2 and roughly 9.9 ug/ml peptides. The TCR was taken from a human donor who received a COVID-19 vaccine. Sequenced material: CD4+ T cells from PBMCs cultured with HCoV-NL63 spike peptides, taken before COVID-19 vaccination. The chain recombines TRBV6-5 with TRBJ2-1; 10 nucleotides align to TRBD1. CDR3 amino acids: CASSRDRGSYNEQFF. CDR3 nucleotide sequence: TGTGCCAGCAGTCGGGACAGGGGATCCTACAATGAGCAGTTCTTC.